The 28 T cell receptor beta chains below come from one sample, sequenced in a study of monozygotic twins with inflammatory bowel disease. After re-calling the 5' RACE reads, TCRdb lists one entry per CDR3 protein, DNA absent. The sample includes about 150,000 distinct CDR3 sequences. Sequenced sample: blood. Receptor source: a human donor with ulcerative colitis or Crohn's disease, or a healthy co-twin of an affected twin (not recorded which).

The chain employs TRBV29-1 and TRBJ2-7. The length of the CDR3 is 12 residues. The germline V gene has CDR1 SQVTM and CDR2 ANQGSEA. The CDR3 here is CSVTVAAYEQYF.

The chain uses TRBV5-1 and TRBJ2-3; as DNA is missing, the TRBD1 call by TCRdb cannot be tested. This CDR3 contains 13 residues. Per the germline V gene, CDR1 is SGHRS and CDR2 is YFSETQ. The CDR3 region is CASSPLVTDTQYF.

CDR3 sequence reads: CASSPGSVGEQYF. J is TRBJ2-7 and V is TRBV12-3 or TRBV12-4. The CDR3 is 13 residues long.

V gene TRBV20-1 combines with J gene TRBJ2-3; lacking DNA, the TRBD1 call made by TCRdb goes unchecked. This CDR3 has 14 residues. Germline CDR1 is DFQATT and CDR2 is SNEGSKA (reference sequence). This CDR3 reads CSASRDSRTDTQYF.

This chain connects TRBV7-9 to TRBJ2-1; TCRdb's assignment of TRBD1 cannot be checked, as there is no DNA. This CDR3 contains 13 residues. The germline CDR1 and CDR2 sequences are SEHNR and FQNEAQ (reference sequence). The chain's CDR3 is CASNPDSYNEQFF.

V is TRBV6-1 and J is TRBJ1-2; no DNA is available, so the TRBD1 call from TCRdb remains unchecked. The length of the CDR3 is 13 residues. Germline loops: CDR1 MNHNS, CDR2 SASEGT. The CDR3: CASSEAGQGGYTF.

The rearrangement joins TRBV5-1 to TRBJ1-2. Germline V CDR1 and CDR2: SGHRS, YFSETQ. The CDR3 is 14 amino acids. CDR3 residues: CASSLDNLNYGYTF. The variable domain in full, with the rest retrieved from reference TRBV5-1 and TRBJ1-2, is KAGVTQTPRYLIKTRGQQVTLSCSPISGHRSVSWYQQTPGQGLQFLFEYFSETQRNKGNFPGRFSGRQFSNSRSEMNVSTLELGDSALYLCASSLDNLNYGYTFGSGTRLTVV.

The V gene is TRBV29-1, the J gene TRBJ2-4; there is no DNA to check the TCRdb D call of TRBD2. CDR3 length: 15 residues. Looked up from germline, CDR1 is SQVTM and CDR2 is ANQGSEA. The CDR3 spells CSVEISGMWDDIQYF.

V gene TRBV20-1 combines with J gene TRBJ1-1; TCRdb lists TRBD1, though no DNA is available to test this call. Germline lookup yields CDR1 DFQATT and CDR2 SNEGSKA (reference sequence). CDR3 length: 13 amino acids. The CDR3 is CSARAVGGTEAFF.

The chain carries TRBV28 and TRBJ1-5; the D call of TRBD1 rests on TCRdb alone, since no DNA is present to check it. This CDR3 has 13 amino acids. CDR1 MDHEN and CDR2 SYDVKM come from the germline V gene. The CDR3 here is CAVNREVDQPQHF.

CDR3 in amino acids: CASSSLVRRNKFYEQYF. The V gene is TRBV6-5, the J gene TRBJ2-7. Germline V gene sequence: CDR1 MNHEY, CDR2 SVGAGI. The CDR3 sequence is 17 residues long.

This chain uses TRBV10-1 with TRBJ2-5. This CDR3 spans 14 amino acids. The germline V gene has CDR1 WNHNN and CDR2 SYGVQD (reference sequence). CDR3 residues: CASSESWAQETQYF.

This sequence joins TRBV5-6 and TRBJ2-5. The CDR3 sequence is 14 residues long. Germline V gives CDR1 SGHDT, CDR2 YYEEEE. The chain's CDR3 is CASSLGGLEETQYF. Using reference TRBV5-6 and TRBJ2-5 for the parts outside the CDR3, the full variable domain is DAGVTQSPTHLIKTRGQQVTLRCSPKSGHDTVSWYQQALGQGPQFIFQYYEEEERQRGNFPDRFSGHQFPNYSSELNVNALLLGDSALYLCASSLGGLEETQYFGPGTRLLVL.

This sequence joins TRBV20-1 and TRBJ2-3. CDR1 is DFQATT, CDR2 SNEGSKA, per germline (reference sequence). The CDR3 length is 13 residues. CDR3 residues: CSARIWSTDTQYF.

This CDR3 reads CASSYSREVSYNEQFF. J is TRBJ2-1 and V is TRBV6-5; TCRdb gives TRBD2 as the D gene, but with no DNA this cannot be confirmed. The CDR3 is 16 amino acids. CDR1 MNHEY and CDR2 SVGAGI come from the germline V gene.

The chain combines TRBV7-3 with TRBJ2-1; TCRdb proposes TRBD2, but this gene call is untestable without DNA. Germline values: CDR1 SGHTA, CDR2 FQGTGA. The CDR3 runs to 17 residues. CDR3 protein: CASSPRTSGSSYNEQFF.

The chain joins TRBV27 to TRBJ2-5; there is no DNA to check the TCRdb D call of TRBD1. The length of the CDR3 is 16 residues. Germline values: CDR1 MNHEY, CDR2 SMNVEV (reference sequence). CDR3 residues: CASSSRDRGLQETQYF.

This chain connects TRBV5-4 to TRBJ2-5; TCRdb outputs TRBD2, but without DNA this stays unchecked. This CDR3 has 15 residues. Germline V gives CDR1 SGHNT, CDR2 YYREEE (reference sequence). CDR3 loop: CASSPGGRDDETQYF.

V gene TRBV27 combines with J gene TRBJ2-4; TCRdb indicates TRBD2, and absent DNA this call remains unverified. Germline V gene data show CDR1 as MNHEY and CDR2 as SMNVEV (reference sequence). The CDR3 is made up of 14 amino acids. CDR3: CASSLGGAINIQYF.

The V gene is TRBV7-8, the J gene TRBJ2-7; the D call from TCRdb, TRBD1, cannot be confirmed without DNA. The germline V gene has CDR1 SGHVS and CDR2 FQNEAQ. The CDR3 contains 16 residues. The CDR3 protein is CASSLVWTTSSYEQYF.

The chain joins TRBV7-3 to TRBJ1-2; TCRdb selects TRBD1, and the lack of DNA leaves this call unchecked. The CDR3 has 13 amino acids. Germline-derived CDR1 and CDR2 are SGHTA and FQGTGA. CDR3 sequence: CASSPGTVYGYTF.

This chain links TRBV12-3 or TRBV12-4 with TRBJ1-3. The CDR3 spans 15 residues. The CDR3 sequence is CASSWGQGSGNTIYF.

This chain's CDR3 is CASSFLSRGPDSPLHF. V gene TRBV7-8 combines with J gene TRBJ1-6; TCRdb outputs TRBD1, but without DNA this stays unchecked. Germline assignment: CDR1 SGHVS and CDR2 FQNEAQ. The CDR3 consists of 16 residues.

The chain has TRBV5-1 and TRBJ1-3. CDR1 SGHRS and CDR2 YFSETQ come from the germline V gene. CDR3 length: 14 amino acids. The CDR3 protein is CASSLGSPGNTIYF.

The CDR3 here is CSAPGQGDFIQYF. The chain is built from TRBV20-1 and TRBJ2-4; the TRBD1 assignment by TCRdb is unverifiable without DNA. The V gene's germline CDR1 is DFQATT and CDR2 SNEGSKA (reference sequence). The CDR3 loop spans 13 amino acids.

The chain has TRBV4-3 and TRBJ2-1; absent DNA, TCRdb's TRBD2 call cannot be checked. The V gene's germline CDR1 is LGHNA and CDR2 YSLEER. CDR3 length: 15 amino acids. The CDR3 sequence: CASSPRAGTYNEQFF.

V is TRBV28 and J is TRBJ2-7. The CDR3 is 16 amino acids. CDR1 and CDR2 from the germline V gene are MDHEN and SYDVKM. CDR3: CASSFVGLGGLYEQYF.

The chain links TRBV20-1 to TRBJ1-1; TCRdb's D call, TRBD1, is unchecked because there is no DNA. In germline, CDR1 is DFQATT, CDR2 SNEGSKA (reference sequence). This CDR3 spans 14 amino acids. The CDR3 spells CRSPRGSLNTEAFF.